The T cell receptor beta chain under discussion was sequenced for a study of T cells in Graves' hyperthyroidism and ophthalmopathy. This clonotype was recorded at least ten times. Its cognate antigen is unknown. TCR beta CDR3 regions were amplified from RNA. The HTBI set primed first-round TCR CDR3 RT-PCR. MiXCR, run by TCRdb on the multiplex PCR reads, gives a single entry per CDR3 protein. This repertoire shows about 740,000 distinct CDR3 sequences, 14% found once; its top ten account for more than 8.5%. The CDR3 has 15 amino acids. V lost 0 bases, J lost 4 bases, and 10 bases lay in between. From germline, CDR1 is SGHNT and CDR2 YENEEA. Study-wide results and caveats: Blood also held most thyroid clonotypes expanded beyond 0.001.

The receptor was isolated from a woman in her late teens or twenties with Graves' hyperthyroidism. The chain has TRBV11-3 and TRBJ2-1; no definite D call. Sequenced input: blood. In nucleotides, the CDR3 is TGTGCCAGCAGCTTAGAGTCCGCCGGATACAATGAGCAGTTCTTC. This gives the protein CASSLESAGYNEQFF. The variable domain in full, with the rest retrieved from reference TRBV11-3 and TRBJ2-1, is EAGVVQSPRYKIIEKKQPVAFWCNPISGHNTLYWYLQNLGQGPELLIRYENEEAVDDSQLPKDRFSAERLKGVDSTLKIQPAELGDSAVYLCASSLESAGYNEQFFGPGTRLTVL.